The 9 T cell receptor beta chains reported below all come from one sample, sequenced in a study of blood T cell repertoires in COVID-19. Data came from immunoSEQ multiplex PCR; TCRdb stores just in-frame clones and leaves some out. The profile shows a few hundred thousand clones, under 95% of them singletons. Sequenced material: PBMCs or T cells enriched from blood (not recorded which). Every receptor here comes from a woman in her twenties or thirties who had recovered from COVID-19.

This clone has a single count. The J gene is TRBJ1-3, the V gene TRBV11-2; 12 bases are a match to TRBD1. Trimming cost V 5 bases and J 2 bases; bases outside gene matches: 1. Germline V gene data show CDR1 as SGHAT and CDR2 as FQNNGV. This CDR3 has 15 amino acids. The CDR3 loop is CASSRDRGPGNTIYF. The CDR3 bases are TGTGCCAGCAGCAGGGACAGGGGGCCTGGAAACACCATATATTTT.

The chain couples TRBV3-1 (or the pseudogene TRBV3-2) to TRBJ2-7; D remains ambiguous. The germline V and J ends were trimmed by 2 bases and 4 bases, with 6 bases remaining between them. CDR1 and CDR2 from the germline V gene are LGHDT and YNNKEL (reference sequence). This CDR3 contains 12 residues. DNA of the CDR3: TGTGCCAGCAGCCAATCTAGTTACGAGCAGTACTTC. This codes for CASSQSSYEQYF.

The chain employs TRBV7-2 and TRBJ2-3, with D perhaps matching TRBD2 (6 bases). Germline values: CDR1 SGHTA, CDR2 FQGNSA. The CDR3 loop spans 15 amino acids. Deletions cut 1 base from V and 0 bases from J, with 8 bases between. Here the CDR3 reads CASSLGGDSTDTQYF. Here the CDR3 DNA reads TGTGCCAGCAGCTTAGGCGGGGACAGCACAGATACGCAGTATTTT.

V gene TRBV28 combines with J gene TRBJ1-2; 10 nucleotides agree with TRBD1. CDR3 length: 14 amino acids. Germline CDR1 reads MDHEN; CDR2 reads SYDVKM. J gave up 5 bases and V 6 bases, and 6 bases lay outside the gene matches. The CDR3 is CASSLDRGGYGYTF. DNA for the CDR3: TGTGCCAGCAGCCTGGACAGGGGGGGGTATGGCTACACCTTC.

The chain links TRBV15 to TRBJ2-7, with 11 bases lining up with TRBD2. CDR1 is LNHNV and CDR2 is YYDKDF in the germline V gene (reference sequence). V lost 6 bases, J lost 5 bases, and 6 bases stayed unmatched. The CDR3 covers 14 residues. The CDR3 DNA is TGTGCCACCAGAACACTAGCGGGAGCGGACGAGCAGTACTTC. It yields the protein CATRTLAGADEQYF.

The V gene is TRBV24-1, the J gene TRBJ2-2, with 9 bases fitting TRBD1. V gave up 3 bases and J gave up 4 bases; unmatched junction bases: 2. Per germline, CDR1 KGHDR and CDR2 SFDVKD. The CDR3 extends over 15 amino acids. The CDR3 region is CATSDAGQGTGELFF. The CDR3 DNA reads as TGTGCCACCAGTGATGCGGGACAGGGCACCGGGGAGCTGTTTTTT.

V usage is TRBV15 and J usage is TRBJ1-1; D not resolved. Trimming shortened V by 0 bases and J by 1 base, and 6 bases separated the two germline ends. Germline loops: CDR1 LNHNV, CDR2 YYDKDF (reference sequence). The CDR3 has 14 residues. CDR3 sequence reads: CATSRDAGNTEAFF. DNA of the CDR3: TGTGCCACCAGCAGAGATGCCGGGAACACTGAAGCTTTCTTT.

V usage is TRBV27 and J usage is TRBJ1-1; D unclear. Germline lookup yields CDR1 MNHEY and CDR2 SMNVEV (reference sequence). There are 14 residues in the CDR3. V lost 6 bases and J 1 base, leaving 12 bases between the germline ends. The CDR3 coding sequence is TGTGCCAGCAGCTTACGAATAGCGAACACTGAAGCTTTCTTT. It encodes CASSLRIANTEAFF.

The chain links TRBV18 to TRBJ2-7, with 8 bases matching TRBD1. The CDR3 length is 15 residues. Germline values: CDR1 KGHSH, CDR2 LQKENI. With 1 base clipped from V and 0 bases from J, the junction kept 2 bases outside the gene matches. CDR3 bases: TGTGCCAGCTCACCACAGGACAGGGCCTCCTACGAGCAGTACTTC. It translates to CASSPQDRASYEQYF.